This is a list of T cell receptor beta chains from one sample in a study of regulatory T cells in long-lasting Graves disease. One entry per CDR3 protein, called by TCRdb with MiXCR from the multiplex PCR reads. Among around 460,000 distinct CDR3 sequences, about 15% were seen once, and the ten largest hold about 15%. In addition, the sample was reused for a study of T cells in Graves' hyperthyroidism and ophthalmopathy.

Sequenced here: peripheral blood mononuclear cells (PBMCs), sampled at new diagnosis, from a patient treated with antithyroid drugs. These receptors all come from a woman aged 50 to 60 with Graves disease. CDR3s include the opening cysteine and the closing phenylalanine or tryptophan. The order of the fields is V gene, clone size, J gene, D gene, CDR3 protein, CDR3 DNA. The D gene is left open where the match is weak. Rows may omit the clone size; those that give it use once, few, many or a size class.

V: TRBV3-1
size: many
J: TRBJ2-3
D: TRBD2
CDR3: CASSGVSSGSTDTQYF
DNA: TGTGCCAGCAGCGGGGTGTCTAGCGGGAGCACAGATACGCAGTATTTT

V: TRBV4-1
size: NA
J: TRBJ2-4
D: TRBD2
CDR3: CASSLVAGVGAKNIQYF
DNA: TGCGCCAGCAGCCTCGTAGCGGGAGTTGGAGCCAAAAACATTCAGTACTTC

V: TRBV10-3
size: many
J: TRBJ2-1
D: NA
CDR3: CAISEVDNEQFF
DNA: TGTGCCATCAGTGAAGTGGACAATGAGCAGTTCTTC

V: TRBV28
size: many
J: TRBJ2-7
D: TRBD2
CDR3: CASSRDYREQYF
DNA: TGTGCCAGCAGCCGGGACTACAGGGAGCAGTACTTC

V: TRBV10-3
size: NA
J: TRBJ2-6
D: TRBD2
CDR3: CATESGGLMRANVLTF
DNA: TGTGCCACCGAGTCGGGGGGACTAATGCGTGCCAACGTCCTGACTTTC

V: TRBV5-1
size: few
J: TRBJ2-2
D: NA
CDR3: CASSLNSGWSGELFF
DNA: TGCGCCAGCAGCTTGAATTCTGGGTGGTCCGGGGAGCTGTTTTTT

V: TRBV4-1
size: few
J: TRBJ2-7
D: TRBD2
CDR3: CASSQDGGGSGRAGEQYF
DNA: TGCGCCAGCAGCCAAGACGGCGGGGGGAGCGGGAGGGCCGGCGAGCAGTACTTC

V: TRBV5-5
size: NA
J: TRBJ2-5
D: NA
CDR3: CASSPGGRFGGIASETQYF
DNA: TGTGCCAGCAGCCCCGGGGGAAGGTTTGGCGGGATCGCTAGCGAGACCCAGTACTTC

V: TRBV5-1
size: many
J: TRBJ2-3
D: TRBD2
CDR3: CASSLASGSTDTQYF
DNA: TGTGCCAGCAGCTTAGCTAGCGGGAGCACAGATACGCAGTATTTT

V: TRBV5-1
size: many
J: TRBJ2-7
D: NA
CDR3: CASSLGPGGRLVEQYF
DNA: TGCGCCAGCAGCTTGGGGCCCGGGGGGCGACTGGTCGAGCAGTACTTC

V: TRBV6-1
size: few
J: TRBJ2-1
D: TRBD2
CDR3: CASRPGTSGRNEQFF
DNA: TGTGCCAGCAGACCCGGGACTAGCGGGAGGAATGAGCAGTTCTTC

V: TRBV5-1
size: few
J: TRBJ2-3
D: TRBD2
CDR3: CASSPVVAGDADTQYF
DNA: TGCGCCAGCAGCCCCGTAGTAGCGGGAGACGCAGATACGCAGTATTTT

V: TRBV2
size: many
J: TRBJ2-7
D: NA
CDR3: CASSEARFPYEQYF
DNA: TGTGCCAGCAGTGAAGCCCGGTTCCCCTACGAGCAGTACTTC

V: TRBV6-2/TRBV6-3
size: NA
J: TRBJ2-3
D: TRBD2
CDR3: CASSRLAGVIADTQYF
DNA: TGTGCCAGCAGTCGACTAGCGGGGGTGATCGCAGATACGCAGTATTTT

V: TRBV29-1
size: many
J: TRBJ2-1
D: TRBD2
CDR3: CSVEGLAGGSEQFF
DNA: TGCAGCGTTGAGGGTCTAGCGGGAGGAAGTGAGCAGTTCTTC

V: TRBV12-3/TRBV12-4
size: NA
J: TRBJ1-5
D: TRBD1
CDR3: CASSLRQGGSQPQHF
DNA: TGTGCCAGCAGTTTACGACAGGGTGGCAGTCAGCCCCAGCATTTT